Listed below are T cell receptor beta chains from one sample, sequenced in a study of shared clonotypes between healthy human individuals. The method was immunoSEQ multiplex PCR; TCRdb's version includes in-frame clones alone and lacks a portion of them. In the table there are some 2.4 million clones, more than 85% of which are singletons. Source material: naive CD4+ T cells from PBMCs. All receptors come from a man younger than 30 in good health. Some clones in this sample may be carry-over from other donors' samples. The CDR3 runs from the conserved cysteine through the conserved F or W. A D gene is named only where the DNA matches it firmly. The size entry is marked missing in some rows and otherwise reads once, few, many or a size class.

DNA: TGTGCCACCAGCAGAGATCTCTCCATAAGCTCCTACAATGAGCAGTTCTTC
CDR3: CATSRDLSISSYNEQFF
D: -
size: -
V: TRBV15
J: TRBJ2-1

DNA: TGTGCCAGCAGTCTATTAAGCAATCAGCCCCAGCATTTT
CDR3: CASSLLSNQPQHF
D: -
size: once
V: TRBV28
J: TRBJ1-5

DNA: TGTGCCAGTAGTATTATAGCTCTTAGCAATCAGCCCCAGCATTTT
CDR3: CASSIIALSNQPQHF
D: -
size: -
V: TRBV19
J: TRBJ1-5

DNA: TGCGCCAGCGCCGGGACTAGCATCGCAGATACGCAGTATTTT
CDR3: CASAGTSIADTQYF
D: TRBD2
size: -
V: TRBV10-2
J: TRBJ2-3

DNA: TGTGCCAGCAGTTTAAAAGGCGGCTACGAGCAGTACTTC
CDR3: CASSLKGGYEQYF
D: -
size: -
V: TRBV27
J: TRBJ2-7

DNA: TGTGCCAGTAGTCAATCAGGGGTCTATACCGCTTTCTTT
CDR3: CASSQSGVYTAFF
D: -
size: -
V: TRBV19
J: TRBJ1-1

DNA: TGTGCCAGCAGCCCATCCGGAGACCGAGAGAGAGAGACCCAGTACTTC
CDR3: CASSPSGDRERETQYF
D: -
size: -
V: TRBV5-4
J: TRBJ2-5

DNA: TGTGCCAGCAGGTCCCTGGGCGGAAGCACAGATACGCAGTATTTT
CDR3: CASRSLGGSTDTQYF
D: -
size: -
V: TRBV5-6
J: TRBJ2-3

DNA: TGTGCCAGCAGTTTAACTAAGGGGCAGCGTAACTTC
CDR3: CASSLTKGQRNF
D: -
size: -
V: TRBV28
J: TRBJ2-7

DNA: TGTGCCAGCAGTGAATGGCGCAGGTTGGAGGAAAAACTGTTTTTT
CDR3: CASSEWRRLEEKLFF
D: -
size: -
V: TRBV6-1
J: TRBJ1-4